This is a list of T cell receptor beta chains from one sample in a study of CXCR3-negative and CXCR3-positive naive CD8 T cells. TCRdb reworked the 5' RACE reads into one entry per CDR3 protein, no DNA. The table for this sample gives about 63,000 distinct CDR3 sequences. The material sequenced was naive CXCR3+ CD8+ T cells from blood. The receptor source for this set is a human donor in good health. Some clones in this sample may be carry-over from other donors' samples. The CDR3 runs from the conserved cysteine through the conserved F or W.

TRBV7-9,TRBJ2-5,CASSLSTATQETQYF
TRBV4-3,TRBJ2-1,CASSQIAGEGYNEQFF
TRBV20-1,TRBJ2-5,CSAPAGGPETQYF
TRBV28,TRBJ2-1,CASRNLGYNEQFF
TRBV29-1,TRBJ1-1,CSVEAGDNAEAFF
TRBV29-1,TRBJ2-1,CSVEPVLAGIYNEQFF
TRBV3-1,TRBJ2-1,CASSQEGAGLYNEQFF
TRBV29-1,TRBJ2-7,CSVEKRGSSYEQYF
TRBV14,TRBJ1-1,CASSRIMNTEAFF
TRBV13,TRBJ2-7,CASSPRTSGNYEQYF
TRBV7-9,TRBJ2-7,CASSPFAQGRYEQYF
TRBV7-9,TRBJ1-2,CASRRPRQGADPLNGYTF
TRBV7-8,TRBJ2-5,CASSLAVGEPQETQHF
TRBV7-6,TRBJ2-3,CASSPGPADTQYF
TRBV15,TRBJ1-1,CATSRDRTQTVKNTEAFF
TRBV29-1,TRBJ2-7,CSVLGGTASSYEQYF
TRBV12-3/TRBV12-4,TRBJ1-5,CASSFAGEEPQHF
TRBV6-6,TRBJ2-7,CASSYSLDRSYEQYF
TRBV7-9,TRBJ2-4,CASSLVPGALAKNIQYF
TRBV5-6,TRBJ2-7,CASSLGAAPPYEQYF
TRBV29-1,TRBJ2-1,CSGADREYNEQFF
TRBV20-1,TRBJ1-2,CSARDPDREWNYGYTF
TRBV29-1,TRBJ2-7,CSARATSSYEQYF
TRBV2,TRBJ2-7,CASSEGTSGPYEQYF
TRBV6-5,TRBJ2-7,CASSDPGDRGLYEQYF
TRBV6-5,TRBJ2-5,CASSHQGQGFQETQYF
TRBV20-1,TRBJ2-7,CSASRDLMAYEQYF
TRBV28,TRBJ2-7,CASSLVVTGPYEQYF